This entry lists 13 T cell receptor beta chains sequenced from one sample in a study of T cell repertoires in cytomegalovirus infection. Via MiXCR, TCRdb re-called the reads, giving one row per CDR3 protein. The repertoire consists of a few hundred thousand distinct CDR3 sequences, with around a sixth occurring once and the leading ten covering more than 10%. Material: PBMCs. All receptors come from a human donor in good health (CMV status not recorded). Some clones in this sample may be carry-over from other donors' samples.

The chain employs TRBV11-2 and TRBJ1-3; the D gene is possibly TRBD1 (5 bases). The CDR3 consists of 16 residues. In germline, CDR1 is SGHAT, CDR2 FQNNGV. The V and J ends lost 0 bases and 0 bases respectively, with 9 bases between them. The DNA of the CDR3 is TGTGCCAGCAGCTTAGAGGGACGGACCTCTGGAAACACCATATATTTT. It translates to CASSLEGRTSGNTIYF.

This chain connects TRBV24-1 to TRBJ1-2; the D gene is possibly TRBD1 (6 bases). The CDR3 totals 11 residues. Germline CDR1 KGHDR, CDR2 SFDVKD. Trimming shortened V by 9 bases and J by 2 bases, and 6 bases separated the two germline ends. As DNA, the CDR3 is TGTGCCACCCAGGGGAACTATGGCTACACCTTC. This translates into CATQGNYGYTF.

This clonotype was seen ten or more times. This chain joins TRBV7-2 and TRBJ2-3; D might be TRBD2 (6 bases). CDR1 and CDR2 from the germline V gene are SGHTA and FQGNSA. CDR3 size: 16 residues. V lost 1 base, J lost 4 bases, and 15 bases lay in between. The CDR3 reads CASSLGPPGDADTQYF. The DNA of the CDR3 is TGTGCCAGCAGCTTAGGCCCGCCGGGGGACGCAGATACGCAGTATTTT.

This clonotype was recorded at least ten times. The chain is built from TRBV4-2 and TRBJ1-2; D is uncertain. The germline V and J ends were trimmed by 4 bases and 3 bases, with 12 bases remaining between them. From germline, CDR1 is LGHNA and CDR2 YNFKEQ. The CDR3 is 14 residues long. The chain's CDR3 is CASSLSRRDYGYTF. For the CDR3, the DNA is TGTGCCAGCAGCCTATCCAGGAGAGACTATGGCTACACCTTC.

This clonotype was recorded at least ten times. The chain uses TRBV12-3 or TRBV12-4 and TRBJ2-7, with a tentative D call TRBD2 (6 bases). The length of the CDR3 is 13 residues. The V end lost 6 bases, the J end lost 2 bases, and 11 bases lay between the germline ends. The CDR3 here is CASRNRETYEQYF. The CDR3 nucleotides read TGTGCCAGCAGAAACCGGGAGACCTACGAGCAGTACTTC.

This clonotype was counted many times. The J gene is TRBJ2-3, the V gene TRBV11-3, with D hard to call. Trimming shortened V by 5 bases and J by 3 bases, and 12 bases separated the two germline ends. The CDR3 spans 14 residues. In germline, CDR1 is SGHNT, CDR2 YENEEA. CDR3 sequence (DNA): TGTGCCAGCAGCCAAGGTGGACCGACAGATACGCAGTATTTT. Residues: CASSQGGPTDTQYF.

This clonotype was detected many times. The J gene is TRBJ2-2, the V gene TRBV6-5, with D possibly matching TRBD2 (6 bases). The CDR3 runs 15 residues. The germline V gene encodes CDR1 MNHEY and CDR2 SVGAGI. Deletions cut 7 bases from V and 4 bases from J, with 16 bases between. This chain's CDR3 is CASTFLGGTTGELFF. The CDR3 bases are TGTGCCAGCACGTTCCTCGGGGGTACCACCGGGGAGCTGTTTTTT.

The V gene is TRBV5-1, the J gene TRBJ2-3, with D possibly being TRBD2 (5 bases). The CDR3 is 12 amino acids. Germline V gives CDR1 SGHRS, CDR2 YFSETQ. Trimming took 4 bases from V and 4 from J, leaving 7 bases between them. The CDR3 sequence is CASSRGSDTQYF. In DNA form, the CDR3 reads TGCGCCAGCAGCAGAGGGTCAGATACGCAGTATTTT.

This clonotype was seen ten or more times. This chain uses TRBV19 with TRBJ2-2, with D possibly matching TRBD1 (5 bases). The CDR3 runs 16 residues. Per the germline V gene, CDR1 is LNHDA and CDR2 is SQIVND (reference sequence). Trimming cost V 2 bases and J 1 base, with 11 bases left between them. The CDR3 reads CASSIFPGQNTGELFF. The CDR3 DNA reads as TGTGCCAGTAGTATATTCCCAGGGCAGAACACCGGGGAGCTGTTTTTT.

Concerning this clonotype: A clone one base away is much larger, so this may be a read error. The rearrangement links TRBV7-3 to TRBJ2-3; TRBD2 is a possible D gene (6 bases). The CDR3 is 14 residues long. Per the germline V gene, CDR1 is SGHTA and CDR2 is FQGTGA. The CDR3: CASSPAGLTDPQYF. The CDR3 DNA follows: TGTGCCAGCAGCCCCGCGGGGTTGACAGATCCGCAGTATTTT.

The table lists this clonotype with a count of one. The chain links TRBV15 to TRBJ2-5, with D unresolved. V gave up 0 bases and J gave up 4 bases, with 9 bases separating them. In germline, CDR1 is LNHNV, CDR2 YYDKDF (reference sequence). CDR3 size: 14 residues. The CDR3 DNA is TGTGCCACCAGCAGAGATTCCAGGCGAGAGACCCAGTACTTC. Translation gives CATSRDSRRETQYF.

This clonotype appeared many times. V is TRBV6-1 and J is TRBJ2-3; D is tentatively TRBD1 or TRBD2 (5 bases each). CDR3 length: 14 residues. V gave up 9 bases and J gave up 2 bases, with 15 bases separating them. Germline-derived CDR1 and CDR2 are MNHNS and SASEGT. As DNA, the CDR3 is TGTGCCAGTGACCGGGACGGAGCCACAGATACGCAGTATTTT. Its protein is CASDRDGATDTQYF.

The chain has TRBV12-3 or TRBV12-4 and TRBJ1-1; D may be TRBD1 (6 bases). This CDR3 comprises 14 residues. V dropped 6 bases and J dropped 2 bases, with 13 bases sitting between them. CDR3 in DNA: TGTGCCAGCAGGATCGGACAGCACAACACTGAAGCTTTCTTT. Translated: CASRIGQHNTEAFF.